These 30 T cell receptor beta chains originate from one sample sequenced in a study of T cells in Graves' hyperthyroidism and ophthalmopathy. Amplification targeted TCR beta CDR3 regions from RNA transcripts. HTBI primers were the set used in a first-round RT-PCR of the TCR CDR3. TCRdb ran MiXCR on the multiplex PCR reads and lists one entry per CDR3 protein. This table has 530,000 or so distinct CDR3 sequences, roughly 15% appearing once. Sequencing was performed on blood. These receptors were collected from a woman under 30 with Graves' ophthalmopathy.

This clonotype was recorded a few times. The J gene is TRBJ2-5, the V gene TRBV24-1; D unclear. Germline values: CDR1 KGHDR, CDR2 SFDVKD. Trimming stripped 4 bases from V and 5 bases from J, with 10 bases between. This CDR3 contains 13 residues. The CDR3 nucleotides are TGTGCCACCAGTGACTCAGAATGGGAGACCCAGTACTTC. It specifies CATSDSEWETQYF.

This clonotype has ten or more counts. The V gene is TRBV7-9, the J gene TRBJ2-5, with 7 positions matching TRBD2. Trimming at V came to 10 bases and at J to 5 bases, leaving 13 bases not matched to a gene. The CDR3 is made up of 14 amino acids. The germline V gene encodes CDR1 SEHNR and CDR2 FQNEAQ (reference sequence). The CDR3: CATEAGSLRETQYF. The DNA of the CDR3 is TGTGCCACCGAAGCGGGATCCCTTAGGGAGACCCAGTACTTC.

The chain combines TRBV15 with TRBJ2-3, with 12 bases aligning to TRBD2. This CDR3 comprises 17 residues. Germline CDR1 reads LNHNV; CDR2 reads YYDKDF (reference sequence). The chain's CDR3 is CARVWLAGGPEGDTQYF. The CDR3 DNA reads as TGTGCTCGGGTGTGGCTAGCGGGAGGGCCAGAGGGAGATACGCAGTATTTT.

In its sample, this clonotype was seen a few times. The chain recombines TRBV4-1 with TRBJ1-4, with 7 bases matching TRBD1. V gave up 4 bases and J gave up 4 bases; unmatched junction bases: 6. The CDR3 is 15 residues long. From germline, CDR1 is MGHRA and CDR2 YSYEKL. CDR3 protein: CASSPTGPLNEKLFF. The CDR3 DNA reads TGCGCCAGCAGCCCGACAGGGCCACTTAATGAAAAACTGTTTTTT.

About this clonotype: A read error may be the cause here, since a much bigger clone is one base away. The chain recombines TRBV7-2 with TRBJ2-2, with 9 bases lining up with TRBD1. Germline V gives CDR1 SGHTA, CDR2 FQGNSA. The CDR3 spans 15 residues. Trimming took 2 bases from V and 3 from J; bases not matched to a gene: 1. The CDR3 loop is CASSLWTGDTGELFF. CDR3 nucleotides: TGTGCCAGCAGCTTATGGACAGGGGACACCGGGGAGCTGTTTTTT.

Many counts were recorded for this clonotype. CDR3 region: CASSVHRVDYGYTF. The DNA of the CDR3 is TGTGCCAGCAGTGTACACAGGGTCGACTATGGCTACACCTTC. The chain links TRBV27 to TRBJ1-2, with D tentatively TRBD1 (6 bases). Germline loops: CDR1 MNHEY, CDR2 SMNVEV (reference sequence). V shed 5 bases and J shed 3 bases, with 13 bases lying between them. This CDR3 spans 14 amino acids.

CDR3 nucleotide sequence: TGTGCCAGCAGCTTCGGGTTTGATAATTCACCCCTCCACTTT. It yields the protein CASSFGFDNSPLHF. This sequence joins TRBV7-2 and TRBJ1-6; D gene ambiguous. The germline CDR1 and CDR2 sequences are SGHTA and FQGNSA. The V gene lost 3 bases and the J gene lost 5 bases, with 8 bases spanning the gap. The CDR3 totals 14 residues.

This clonotype was seen only a few times. The chain joins TRBV7-9 to TRBJ2-3, with TRBD2 matching 11 bases. The V segment lost 5 bases and the J segment 4 bases; nucleotides outside the gene matches: 11. This CDR3 is built from 17 residues. Germline V gives CDR1 SEHNR, CDR2 FQNEAQ (reference sequence). The CDR3 DNA reads TGTGCCAGCAGCCTCACCGGGACTAGCGGCCCCTCAGATACGCAGTATTTT. The encoded protein is CASSLTGTSGPSDTQYF.

The chain links TRBV28 to TRBJ1-5, with a tentative D call TRBD1 (6 bases). The germline V gene encodes CDR1 MDHEN and CDR2 SYDVKM. The ends were cut back, 5 bases at V and 6 bases at J, with 14 bases in the middle. This CDR3 is 14 amino acids long. The CDR3 DNA reads TGTGCCAGCAGTCCCGCCTCAGGGGTTCAGCCCCAGCATTTT. It specifies CASSPASGVQPQHF.

Ten or more counts support this clonotype. The J gene is TRBJ1-1, the V gene TRBV7-9, with D possibly TRBD1 on 5 matching bases. From germline, CDR1 is SEHNR and CDR2 FQNEAQ (reference sequence). The CDR3 is 16 amino acids. Between the trimmed V and J ends, which lost 7 bases and 5 bases, there was a span of 23 bases. This CDR3 is CASILHTGWSHTEAFF. The CDR3, as DNA: TGTGCCAGCATACTACATACAGGCTGGTCTCATACTGAAGCTTTCTTT.

This clonotype was found once. CDR3 coding DNA: TGCGCCAGCAGTGAGTACGGCAGCCTAACAAGCGAGCAGTTCTTC. Its protein product is CASSEYGSLTSEQFF. The chain is built from TRBV10-1 and TRBJ2-1, with D uncertain. The CDR3 totals 15 residues. Germline V gene data show CDR1 as WNHNN and CDR2 as SYGVQD (reference sequence). V was clipped by 1 base and J by 10 bases, with 17 bases between them.

The chain carries TRBV10-2 and TRBJ1-5; D is unclear. The CDR3 covers 19 residues. Germline loops: CDR1 WSHSY, CDR2 SAAADI. Trimming removed 7 bases at V and 0 bases at J, with 25 bases between. The CDR3 bases are TGCGCCAGCACCGAGTGGTGGGTGCGGACGTCTAATAGCAATCAGCCCCAGCATTTT. The encoded protein is CASTEWWVRTSNSNQPQHF.

This clonotype was counted between two and nine times. The genes are TRBV20-1 and TRBJ1-2; no clear D. With 0 bases removed from V and 1 base from J, the gap between germline ends came to 12 bases. From germline, CDR1 is DFQATT and CDR2 SNEGSKA (reference sequence). CDR3 size: 15 residues. CDR3: CSARDPVSGNYGYTF. CDR3 nucleotides: TGCAGTGCTAGAGACCCGGTTAGCGGTAACTATGGCTACACCTTC.

Turning to this clonotype: The junction departs from the called germline gene at one end, perhaps through a read error. The genes are TRBV6-1 and TRBJ2-5; the match to TRBD2 covers 7 bases. This CDR3 is 14 amino acids long. Germline CDR1 MNHNS, CDR2 SASEGT. This CDR3 reads CASSAGGVQEAQYF. CDR3 coding DNA: TGTGCCAGCAGTGCGGGGGGAGTTCAAGAGGCCCAGTACTTC.

The sample holds many counts of this clonotype. The chain recombines TRBV12-3 or TRBV12-4 with TRBJ1-3, with D maybe TRBD1 (6 bases). Trimming removed 5 bases at V and 3 bases at J, with 11 bases between. The CDR3 totals 14 residues. The CDR3 nucleotides are TGTGCCAGCAGTCAACCAGGGGTTGGAAACACCATATATTTT. This encodes CASSQPGVGNTIYF.

This rearrangement joins TRBV6-2 or TRBV6-3 to TRBJ2-1; D gene unclear. Per germline, CDR1 MNHEY and CDR2 SVGEGT. The CDR3 consists of 14 residues. The V and J ends lost 2 bases and 2 bases respectively, with 7 bases between them. CDR3 loop: CASSYGSPYNEQFF. In DNA, the CDR3 is TGTGCCAGCAGTTACGGCAGCCCCTACAATGAGCAGTTCTTC.

This clonotype was seen a handful of times. The J gene is TRBJ2-7, the V gene TRBV27, with TRBD2 matching over 13 bases. This CDR3 is 15 amino acids long. V lost 5 bases, J lost 4 bases, and 5 bases stayed unmatched. CDR1 is MNHEY and CDR2 is SMNVEV in the germline V gene (reference sequence). The CDR3 protein is CASSATSGRGYEQYF. CDR3 nucleotide sequence: TGTGCCAGCAGTGCCACTAGCGGGAGGGGATACGAGCAGTACTTC.

The gene calls are TRBV20-1 and TRBJ1-1; D unresolved. The germline V gene has CDR1 DFQATT and CDR2 SNEGSKA (reference sequence). The CDR3 length is 12 residues. The V end was cut by 5 bases, the J end by 4 bases, with 11 bases between. Here the CDR3 reads CSAPQEATEAFF. CDR3 sequence (DNA): TGCAGTGCTCCCCAGGAGGCCACTGAAGCTTTCTTT.

This clonotype has only one observation. V gene TRBV7-9 combines with J gene TRBJ1-2; 9 bases match TRBD1. The ends lost 1 base at V and 8 bases at J; junction bases unmatched: 2. This CDR3 is 13 amino acids long. CDR1 and CDR2 from the germline V gene are SEHNR and FQNEAQ (reference sequence). The CDR3 is CASSLVTGGGYTF. The CDR3 DNA is TGTGCCAGCAGCTTAGTGACAGGGGGAGGCTACACCTTC.

The V gene is TRBV29-1, the J gene TRBJ1-2, with 8 bases fitting TRBD1. CDR3 size: 16 residues. J lost 2 bases, V lost 6 bases, and 14 bases had no gene match. CDR1 and CDR2 (germline): SQVTM, ANQGSEA. CDR3 nucleotides: TGCAGCGTCGGCCCCGCCGGGACAGGAGCGAACTATGGCTACACCTTC. This encodes CSVGPAGTGANYGYTF.

On this clonotype: This may be a read error, as it is one base from a much larger clone. This rearrangement joins TRBV7-9 to TRBJ1-5; D not resolved. V shed 4 bases and J shed 5 bases, with 15 bases lying between them. CDR1 SEHNR and CDR2 FQNEAQ come from the germline V gene (reference sequence). The CDR3 has 15 amino acids. DNA for the CDR3: TGTGCCAGCAGCTCCTCTGGCAGGCCTGATCAGCCCCAGCATTTT. Residues: CASSSSGRPDQPQHF. Complete variable domain (other parts from reference TRBV7-9 and TRBJ1-5): DTGVSQNPRHKITKRGQNVTFRCDPISEHNRLYWYRQTLGQGPEFLTYFQNEAQLEKSRLLSDRFSAERPKGSFSTLEIQRTEQGDSAMYLCASSSSGRPDQPQHFGDGTRLSIL.

This clonotype showed up just a few times. V gene TRBV9 combines with J gene TRBJ2-3, with 7 nucleotides matching TRBD1. This CDR3 contains 15 residues. Germline V lookup: CDR1 SGDLS, CDR2 YYNGEE. The junction had 7 bases not matched to a gene; V was cut back by 4 bases and J by 2 bases. The CDR3 here is CASSPTGTDTDTQYF. For the CDR3, the DNA is TGTGCCAGCAGCCCAACGGGGACAGACACAGATACGCAGTATTTT.

CDR3 DNA sequence: TGTGCCAGCAATCACGGGCAGACGAACACTGAAGCTTTCTTT. Its protein is CASNHGQTNTEAFF. The chain links TRBV6-2 or TRBV6-3 to TRBJ1-1; D is uncertain. Germline values: CDR1 MNHEY, CDR2 SVGEGT. The CDR3 has 14 amino acids. V lost 7 bases and J 1 base, leaving 13 bases between the germline ends.

The chain links TRBV2 to TRBJ1-3; possible D gene TRBD1, 5 bases. The ends were cut back, 4 bases at V and 2 bases at J, with 12 bases in the middle. Germline CDR1 reads SNHLY; CDR2 reads FYNNEI. This CDR3 is 15 amino acids long. DNA of the CDR3: TGTGCCAGCAGTGCTCAGGGACTCACTGGAAACACCATATATTTT. It is translated as CASSAQGLTGNTIYF.

This chain connects TRBV7-9 to TRBJ2-3; no firm D call. Trimming left V 2 bases short and J 0 bases short, with 9 bases between. The CDR3 has 15 residues. CDR1 is SEHNR, CDR2 FQNEAQ, per germline (reference sequence). The CDR3 sequence is CASSLKADSTDTQYF. CDR3 bases: TGTGCCAGCAGCTTAAAAGCAGACAGCACAGATACGCAGTATTTT.

The chain is built from TRBV24-1 and TRBJ2-7; a possible D gene is TRBD2 (5 bases). CDR1 and CDR2 from the germline V gene are KGHDR and SFDVKD. V dropped 5 bases and J dropped 6 bases, with 16 bases sitting between them. The length of the CDR3 is 14 residues. Written as DNA, the CDR3 is TGTGCCACCAGTGCTGGAGCGGCTGCAACCGAGCAGTACTTC. Translated: CATSAGAAATEQYF.

There are many counts of this clonotype. This chain links TRBV12-3 or TRBV12-4 with TRBJ2-7; 7 nucleotides align to TRBD1. The ends lost 5 bases at V and 3 bases at J; junction bases unmatched: 7. CDR3 size: 14 residues. DNA of the CDR3: TGTGCCAGCAGTCCACAGGGGCCCGGCTACGAGCAGTACTTC. It translates to CASSPQGPGYEQYF.

This clonotype was observed at least ten times. V gene TRBV20-1 combines with J gene TRBJ2-7, with 12 bases fitting TRBD2. From germline, CDR1 is DFQATT and CDR2 SNEGSKA (reference sequence). The trim removed 7 bases at V and 3 bases at J, leaving 7 bases unmatched. The length of the CDR3 is 14 residues. The CDR3 DNA reads as TGCAGTGTGACCGGGACTAGCGGGTTCTACGAGCAGTACTTC. Translating gives CSVTGTSGFYEQYF.

This sequence joins TRBV27 and TRBJ2-7; D is possibly TRBD2 (5 bases). The V end lost 5 bases, the J end lost 1 base, and 18 bases lay between the germline ends. CDR1 is MNHEY, CDR2 SMNVEV, per germline (reference sequence). The length of the CDR3 is 16 residues. In DNA form, the CDR3 reads TGTGCCAGCAGTCCCCGTAGGAGGATCATTTCCTACGAGCAGTACTTC. Residues: CASSPRRRIISYEQYF.

This clonotype occurred many times. This rearrangement joins TRBV25-1 to TRBJ2-5, with 11 bases that match TRBD2. After removal of 5 bases from V and 5 bases from J, the junction contained 10 bases not matched to a gene. Germline lookup yields CDR1 MGHDK and CDR2 SYGVNS. This CDR3 has 16 amino acids. CDR3 residues: CASSPGLAVPGETQYF. The CDR3 bases are TGTGCCAGCAGTCCGGGACTAGCGGTTCCGGGGGAGACCCAGTACTTC.